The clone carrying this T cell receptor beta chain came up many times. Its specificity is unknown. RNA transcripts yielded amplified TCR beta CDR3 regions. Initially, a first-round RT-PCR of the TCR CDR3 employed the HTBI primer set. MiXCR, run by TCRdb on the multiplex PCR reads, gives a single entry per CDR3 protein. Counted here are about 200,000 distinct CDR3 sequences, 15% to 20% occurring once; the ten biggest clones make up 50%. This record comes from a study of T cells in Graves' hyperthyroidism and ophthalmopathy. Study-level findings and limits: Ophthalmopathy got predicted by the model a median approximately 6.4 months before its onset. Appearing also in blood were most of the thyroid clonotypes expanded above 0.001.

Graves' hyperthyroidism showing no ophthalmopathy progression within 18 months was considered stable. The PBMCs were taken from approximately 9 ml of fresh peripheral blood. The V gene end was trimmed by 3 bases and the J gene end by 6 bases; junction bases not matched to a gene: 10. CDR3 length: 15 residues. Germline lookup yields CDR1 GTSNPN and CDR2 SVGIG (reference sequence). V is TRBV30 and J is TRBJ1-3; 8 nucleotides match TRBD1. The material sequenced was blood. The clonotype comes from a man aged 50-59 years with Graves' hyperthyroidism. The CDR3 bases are TGTGCCTGGAGGAGGGACAGGAACCCATTAAACACCATATATTTT. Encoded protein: CAWRRDRNPLNTIYF. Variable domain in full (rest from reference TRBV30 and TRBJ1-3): SQTIHQWPATLVQPVGSPLSLECTVEGTSNPNLYWYRQAAGRGLQLLFYSVGIGQISSEVPQNLSASRPQDRQFILSSKKLLLSDSGFYLCAWRRDRNPLNTIYFGEGSWLTVV.